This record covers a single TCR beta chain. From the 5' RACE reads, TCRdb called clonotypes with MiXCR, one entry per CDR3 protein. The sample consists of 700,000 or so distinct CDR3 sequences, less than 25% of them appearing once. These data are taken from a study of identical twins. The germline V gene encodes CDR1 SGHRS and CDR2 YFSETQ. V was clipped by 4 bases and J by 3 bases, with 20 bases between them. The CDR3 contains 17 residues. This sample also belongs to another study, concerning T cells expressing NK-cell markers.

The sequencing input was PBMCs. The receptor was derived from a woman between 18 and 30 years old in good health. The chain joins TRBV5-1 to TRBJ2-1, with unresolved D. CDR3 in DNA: TGCGCCAGCAGCCTCAGACCCTCAGGCGGAGACTACAATGAGCAGTTCTTC. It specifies CASSLRPSGGDYNEQFF.